Below, 22 T cell receptor beta chains from the same sample are listed, as sequenced in a study of cytomegalovirus exposure and HLA in healthy donors. Method: immunoSEQ multiplex PCR; TCRdb's copy keeps in-frame clones and lacks some. Altogether fewer than 70,000 clones are present, around 90% being singletons, with the ten largest covering about 3.1%. The sequencing sample was made of PBMCs. Every receptor here comes from a man aged 18 to 29 in good health and CMV-seronegative.

CDR3 nucleotides: TGTGCCAGCAGCCCACAGGGCCCCGGGGAGCTGTTTTTT. This sequence encodes CASSPQGPGELFF. The chain couples TRBV6-6 to TRBJ2-2; weak D call: TRBD1 (6 bases). This CDR3 contains 13 residues. Looked up from germline, CDR1 is MNHNY and CDR2 is SVGAGI (reference sequence). Trimming cost V 6 bases and J 6 bases, with 11 bases left between them.

CDR3 region: CASPLHRGRQPQHF. The CDR3 coding sequence is TGTGCCAGCCCCCTCCACAGGGGACGACAGCCCCAGCATTTT. This chain links TRBV18 with TRBJ1-5, with 7 bases that match TRBD1. V shed 8 bases and J 7 bases; nucleotides not matched to a gene: 11. The germline V gene encodes CDR1 KGHSH and CDR2 LQKENI. This CDR3 has 14 residues.

The chain links TRBV2 to TRBJ1-4, with 7 nucleotides matching TRBD1. The germline CDR1 and CDR2 sequences are SNHLY and FYNNEI. The CDR3 is 12 residues long. Unmatched junction bases numbered 3, after V lost 6 bases and J lost 8 bases. This CDR3 is CASRTGREKLFF. DNA of the CDR3: TGTGCCAGCAGGACAGGGAGAGAAAAACTGTTTTTT.

J is TRBJ2-1 and V is TRBV28; the D gene is possibly TRBD1 (5 bases). V lost 7 bases and J 6 bases, leaving 13 bases between the germline ends. CDR1 and CDR2 from the germline V gene are MDHEN and SYDVKM. This CDR3 is built from 13 residues. CDR3 protein: CASTEGAINEQFF. The CDR3 nucleotides are TGTGCCAGCACCGAAGGGGCTATCAATGAGCAGTTCTTC.

The chain joins TRBV18 to TRBJ2-3; D gene ambiguous. Trimming removed 3 bases at V and 3 bases at J, with 10 bases between. Germline loops: CDR1 KGHSH, CDR2 LQKENI. The CDR3 is 14 amino acids. CDR3 DNA: TGTGCCAGCTCACCGATACAGCTAACAGATACGCAGTATTTT. Translation gives CASSPIQLTDTQYF.

This chain connects TRBV9 to TRBJ1-1, with 7 bases aligning to TRBD1. Trimming cost V 3 bases and J 6 bases; bases outside gene matches: 11. The CDR3 covers 15 residues. From germline, CDR1 is SGDLS and CDR2 YYNGEE. The CDR3 region is CASSAEDREIPEAFF. The CDR3 bases are TGTGCCAGCAGCGCCGAAGACAGGGAAATCCCTGAAGCTTTCTTT.

The gene calls are TRBV4-2 and TRBJ2-7; a possible D gene is TRBD2 (5 bases). Germline V gene sequence: CDR1 LGHNA, CDR2 YNFKEQ. The CDR3 loop spans 15 amino acids. V was trimmed by 0 bases and J by 7 bases, leaving 16 bases between them. The CDR3 DNA sequence: TGTGCCAGCAGCCAAGATACCGGACTCCTTAAGGAGCAGTACTTC. Amino acids: CASSQDTGLLKEQYF.

This chain links TRBV6-1 with TRBJ1-5; TRBD1 might be the D (6 bases). V lost 1 base to trimming and J lost 9 bases, with 16 bases between them. CDR3 size: 15 residues. Germline V gene sequence: CDR1 MNHNS, CDR2 SASEGT. Written as DNA, the CDR3 is TGTGCCAGCAGTGAAGTTGGGGTTGGGGGCGGGCCCCAGCATTTT. It codes for CASSEVGVGGGPQHF.

This clone has only one observation. The rearrangement links TRBV11-1 to TRBJ2-3; no reliable D call. Trimming pared 5 bases from V and 2 bases from J, leaving 17 bases between. Per germline, CDR1 SGHAT and CDR2 FQDESV (reference sequence). The CDR3 runs to 16 residues. In DNA, the CDR3 is TGTGCCAGCAGCCCTAAGCTTATTTCCCACACAGATACGCAGTATTTT. Amino acid sequence: CASSPKLISHTDTQYF.

The CDR3 nucleotides read TGTGCCAGCAGAAAGGACACTCAGTCGGACGAGCAGTACTTC. Its translation: CASRKDTQSDEQYF. The chain uses TRBV6-5 and TRBJ2-7, with D perhaps TRBD1 (5 bases). The CDR3 is made up of 14 amino acids. The V gene lost 6 bases and the J gene lost 5 bases, with 17 bases spanning the gap. Germline CDR1 is MNHEY and CDR2 is SVGAGI.

The V gene is TRBV7-8, the J gene TRBJ2-1, with 8 bases matching TRBD2. This CDR3 region has 16 residues. Germline values: CDR1 SGHVS, CDR2 FQNEAQ. Unmatched junction bases numbered 11, after V lost 5 bases and J lost 5 bases. DNA for the CDR3: TGTGCCAGCAGCCCCGCGACCGGGACTAGTAACAATGAGCAGTTCTTC. It encodes CASSPATGTSNNEQFF.

This clone was observed once. This chain uses TRBV7-9 with TRBJ1-4; D remains unclear. V was clipped by 5 bases and J by 8 bases, with 12 bases between them. This CDR3 comprises 13 residues. Germline CDR1 SEHNR, CDR2 FQNEAQ (reference sequence). CDR3 loop: CASSPREEEKLFF. The CDR3, as DNA: TGTGCCAGCAGCCCACGTGAGGAGGAAAAACTGTTTTTT. Looking up the rest from reference TRBV7-9 and TRBJ1-4 gives the full variable domain: DTGVSQNPRHKITKRGQNVTFRCDPISEHNRLYWYRQTLGQGPEFLTYFQNEAQLEKSRLLSDRFSAERPKGSFSTLEIQRTEQGDSAMYLCASSPREEEKLFFGSGTQLSVL.

The chain has TRBV6-1 and TRBJ2-7; no clear D. Trimming removed 4 bases at V and 5 bases at J, with 15 bases between. Germline CDR1 is MNHNS and CDR2 is SASEGT. This CDR3 contains 14 residues. This CDR3 is CASSAQATTHEQYF. CDR3 bases: TGTGCCAGCAGTGCTCAGGCTACGACACACGAGCAGTACTTC.

CDR3 sequence reads: CASSLGGGTGLYEQYF. CDR3 DNA: TGTGCCAGCAGCTTAGGGGGGGGGACAGGACTTTACGAGCAGTACTTC. The chain is built from TRBV7-2 and TRBJ2-7; maybe TRBD1 (8 bases). This CDR3 is built from 16 residues. From germline, CDR1 is SGHTA and CDR2 FQGNSA. The V end lost 1 base, the J end lost 4 bases, and 17 bases lay between the germline ends.

The V call is TRBV30, the J call TRBJ2-7; D is unresolved. V lost 0 bases to trimming and J lost 1 base, with 10 bases between them. The CDR3 consists of 14 residues. CDR1 and CDR2 (germline): GTSNPN, SVGIG (reference sequence). For the CDR3, the DNA is TGTGCCTGGAGTGTACAAAGAAGTTCCTACGAGCAGTACTTC. As protein: CAWSVQRSSYEQYF.

The rearrangement uses TRBV5-5 and TRBJ2-1; D perhaps matches TRBD2 (5 bases). The CDR3 sequence is 14 residues long. Germline CDR1 reads SGHKS; CDR2 reads YYEKEE (reference sequence). Trimming removed 4 bases from V and 10 bases from J, with 18 bases in between. The DNA of the CDR3 is TGTGCCAGCAGCGGAGCAGGAGGAATCGAAGAGCAGTTCTTC. As protein: CASSGAGGIEEQFF.

J is TRBJ1-4 and V is TRBV6-6; 8 nucleotides match TRBD1. Trimming removed 2 bases from V and 4 bases from J; junction bases left unmatched: 6. The CDR3 runs 16 residues. Germline loops: CDR1 MNHNY, CDR2 SVGAGI (reference sequence). CDR3 amino acids: CASSYGRTGINEKLFF. As DNA, the CDR3 is TGTGCCAGCAGTTACGGACGGACAGGGATTAATGAAAAACTGTTTTTT.

The V gene is TRBV27, the J gene TRBJ2-3; 13 nucleotides align to TRBD2. After removal of 3 bases from V and 6 bases from J, the junction contained 0 bases not matched to a gene. Germline loops: CDR1 MNHEY, CDR2 SMNVEV (reference sequence). The CDR3 has 14 residues. CDR3 sequence: CASSLGLAGDTQYF. DNA of the CDR3: TGTGCCAGCAGTTTGGGACTAGCGGGGGATACGCAGTATTTT.

The V call is TRBV19, the J call TRBJ1-2; weak D call: TRBD1 (6 bases). The V end was cut by 3 bases, the J end by 2 bases, with 13 bases between. This CDR3 is 15 amino acids long. Germline loops: CDR1 LNHDA, CDR2 SQIVND (reference sequence). The CDR3 spells CASSIPGHQNYGYTF. DNA for the CDR3: TGTGCCAGTAGTATTCCGGGACACCAGAACTATGGCTACACCTTC.

This sequence joins TRBV7-9 and TRBJ2-3; 11 bases align to TRBD2. The V segment lost 4 bases and the J segment 3 bases; nucleotides outside the gene matches: 3. The CDR3 sequence is 15 residues long. Germline assignment: CDR1 SEHNR and CDR2 FQNEAQ (reference sequence). Here the CDR3 DNA reads TGTGCCAGCAGCTCCCCTAGCGGGAGGACAGATACGCAGTATTTT. Translation gives CASSSPSGRTDTQYF.

This chain joins TRBV7-2 and TRBJ1-1; D unresolved. The CDR3 totals 14 residues. Trimming took off 0 bases at V and 1 base at J, with 6 bases between the two ends. CDR1 is SGHTA, CDR2 FQGNSA, per germline. The CDR3 spells CASSLAPGNTEAFF. The CDR3 nucleotides read TGTGCCAGCAGCTTAGCCCCGGGGAACACTGAAGCTTTCTTT. The full variable domain, in which reference TRBV7-2 and TRBJ1-1 provide the parts outside the CDR3, is GAGVSQSPSNKVTEKGKDVELRCDPISGHTALYWYRQSLGQGLEFLIYFQGNSAPDKSGLPSDRFSAERTGGSVSTLTIQRTQQEDSAVYLCASSLAPGNTEAFFGQGTRLTVV.

In this sample, this clone turned up a few times. This chain links TRBV18 with TRBJ2-2; unclear D gene. The V end lost 6 bases, the J end lost 2 bases, and 10 bases lay between the germline ends. The germline gives CDR1 KGHSH, CDR2 LQKENI. This CDR3 region has 14 residues. This chain's CDR3 is CASSQRVNTGELFF. CDR3 DNA: TGTGCCAGCTCCCAGCGAGTTAACACCGGGGAGCTGTTTTTT.